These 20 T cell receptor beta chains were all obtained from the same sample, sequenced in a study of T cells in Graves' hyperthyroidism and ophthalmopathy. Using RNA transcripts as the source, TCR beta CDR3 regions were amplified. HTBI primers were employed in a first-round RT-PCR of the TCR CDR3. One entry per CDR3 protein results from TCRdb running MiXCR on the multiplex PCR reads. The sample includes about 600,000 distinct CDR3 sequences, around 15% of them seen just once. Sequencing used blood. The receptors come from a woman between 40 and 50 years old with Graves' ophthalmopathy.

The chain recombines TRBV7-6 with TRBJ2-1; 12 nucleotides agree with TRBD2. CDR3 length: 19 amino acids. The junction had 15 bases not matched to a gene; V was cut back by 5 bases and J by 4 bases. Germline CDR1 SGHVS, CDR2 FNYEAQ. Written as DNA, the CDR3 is TGTGCCAGCAGCCGAAACCCACCCGGACTAGCGGGGCGTTACAATGAGCAGTTCTTC. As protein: CASSRNPPGLAGRYNEQFF.

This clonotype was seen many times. The CDR3 loop is CASSQAELYNEQFF. The CDR3 DNA is TGTGCCAGCAGCCAGGCTGAACTGTACAATGAGCAGTTCTTC. This chain connects TRBV14 to TRBJ2-1, with D uncertain. Trimming stripped 3 bases from V and 4 bases from J, with 10 bases between. Germline-derived CDR1 and CDR2 are SGHDN and FVKESK. This CDR3 spans 14 amino acids.

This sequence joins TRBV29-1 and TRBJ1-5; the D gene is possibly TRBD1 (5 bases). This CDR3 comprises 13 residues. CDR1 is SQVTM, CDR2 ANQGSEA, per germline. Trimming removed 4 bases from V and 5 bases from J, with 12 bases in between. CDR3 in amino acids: CSVVEGAYQPQHF. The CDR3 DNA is TGCAGCGTTGTTGAAGGGGCCTATCAGCCCCAGCATTTT.

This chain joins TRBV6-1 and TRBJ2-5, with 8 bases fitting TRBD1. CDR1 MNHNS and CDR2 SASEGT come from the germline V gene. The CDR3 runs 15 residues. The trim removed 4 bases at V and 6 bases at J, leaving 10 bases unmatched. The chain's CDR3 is CASSGQSTGEKTQYF. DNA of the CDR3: TGTGCCAGCAGTGGCCAATCGACAGGGGAAAAGACCCAGTACTTC.

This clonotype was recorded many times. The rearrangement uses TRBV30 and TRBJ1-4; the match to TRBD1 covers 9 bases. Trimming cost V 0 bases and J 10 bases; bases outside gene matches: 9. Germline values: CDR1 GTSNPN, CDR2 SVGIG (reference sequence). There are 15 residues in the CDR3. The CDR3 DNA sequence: TGTGCCTGGAGTGTAGGGGACAGGGTCGAAGGAAAACTGTTTTTT. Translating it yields CAWSVGDRVEGKLFF.

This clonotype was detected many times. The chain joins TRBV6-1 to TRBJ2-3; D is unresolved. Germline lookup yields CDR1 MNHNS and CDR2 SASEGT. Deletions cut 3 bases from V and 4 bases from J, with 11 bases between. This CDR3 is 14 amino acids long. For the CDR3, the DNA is TGTGCCAGCAGTGATCCCTCCGGTTCAGATACGCAGTATTTT. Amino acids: CASSDPSGSDTQYF.

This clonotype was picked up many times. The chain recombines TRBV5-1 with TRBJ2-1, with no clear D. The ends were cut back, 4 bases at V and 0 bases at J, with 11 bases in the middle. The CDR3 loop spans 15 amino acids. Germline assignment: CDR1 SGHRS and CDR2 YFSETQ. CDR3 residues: CASSVGVSSYNEQFF. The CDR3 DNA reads TGCGCCAGCAGCGTTGGGGTTAGCTCCTACAATGAGCAGTTCTTC.

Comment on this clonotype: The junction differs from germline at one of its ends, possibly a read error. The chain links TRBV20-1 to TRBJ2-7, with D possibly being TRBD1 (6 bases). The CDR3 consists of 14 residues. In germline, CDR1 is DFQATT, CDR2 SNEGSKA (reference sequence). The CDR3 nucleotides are TGCAGTGCTAGAGATCACAGGGTAAGGAACGAGCAGTGCTTC. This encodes CSARDHRVRNEQCF.

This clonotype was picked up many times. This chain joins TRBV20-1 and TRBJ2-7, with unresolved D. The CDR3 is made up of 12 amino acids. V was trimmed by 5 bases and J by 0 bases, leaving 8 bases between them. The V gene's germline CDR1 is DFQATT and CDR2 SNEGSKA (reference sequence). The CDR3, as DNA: TGCAGTGCTGGTGTAAGCTCCTACGAGCAGTACTTC. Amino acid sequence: CSAGVSSYEQYF.

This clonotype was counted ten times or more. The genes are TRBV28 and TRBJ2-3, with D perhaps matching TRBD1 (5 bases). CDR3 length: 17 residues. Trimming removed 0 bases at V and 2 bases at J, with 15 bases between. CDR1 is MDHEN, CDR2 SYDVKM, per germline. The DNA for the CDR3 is TGTGCCAGCAGTTTATGGGAAGGGGCCCCGGTCACAGATACGCAGTATTTT. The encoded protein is CASSLWEGAPVTDTQYF.

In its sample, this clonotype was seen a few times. For the CDR3, the DNA is TGTGCCAGCAGCCCCGAGGGGGAAAAACTGTTTTTT. Translating gives CASSPEGEKLFF. The rearrangement links TRBV7-9 to TRBJ1-4; the D gene is possibly TRBD1 (5 bases). The CDR3 totals 12 residues. V lost 5 bases, J lost 8 bases, and 9 bases lay in between. Per the germline V gene, CDR1 is SEHNR and CDR2 is FQNEAQ (reference sequence).

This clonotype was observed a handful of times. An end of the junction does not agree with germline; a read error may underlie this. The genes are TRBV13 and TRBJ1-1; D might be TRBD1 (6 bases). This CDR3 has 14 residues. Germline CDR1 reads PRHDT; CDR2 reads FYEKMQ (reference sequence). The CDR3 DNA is TGTACCAGCAGCTCCAGGGGACCTGGCGCTGAAGCTTTCTTT. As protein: CTSSSRGPGAEAFF.

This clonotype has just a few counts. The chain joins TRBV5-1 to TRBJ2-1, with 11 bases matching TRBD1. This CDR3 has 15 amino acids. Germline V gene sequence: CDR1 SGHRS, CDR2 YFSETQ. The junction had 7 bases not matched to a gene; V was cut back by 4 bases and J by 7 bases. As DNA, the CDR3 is TGCGCCAGCAGCCTGGAGGGACAGGGGGTGAATGAGCAGTTCTTC. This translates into CASSLEGQGVNEQFF.

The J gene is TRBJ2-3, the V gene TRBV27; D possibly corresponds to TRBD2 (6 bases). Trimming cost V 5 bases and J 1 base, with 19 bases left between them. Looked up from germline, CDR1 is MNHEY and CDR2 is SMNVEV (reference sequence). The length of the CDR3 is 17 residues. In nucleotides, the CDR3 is TGTGCCAGCAGTCCCTCATCCGGGGGTGGGGGCACAGATACGCAGTATTTT. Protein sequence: CASSPSSGGGGTDTQYF.

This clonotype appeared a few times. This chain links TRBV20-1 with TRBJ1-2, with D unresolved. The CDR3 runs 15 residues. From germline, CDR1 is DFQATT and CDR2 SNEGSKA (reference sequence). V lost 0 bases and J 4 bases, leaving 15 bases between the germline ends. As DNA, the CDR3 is TGCAGTGCTAGAGAACCCGGGAGCAGAGGCTATGGCTACACCTTC. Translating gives CSAREPGSRGYGYTF.

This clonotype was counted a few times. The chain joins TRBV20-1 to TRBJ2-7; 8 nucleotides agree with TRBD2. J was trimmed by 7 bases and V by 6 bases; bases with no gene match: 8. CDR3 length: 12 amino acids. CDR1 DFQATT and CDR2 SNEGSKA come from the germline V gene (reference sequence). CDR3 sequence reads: CSARTSSWEQYF. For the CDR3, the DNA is TGCAGTGCGAGGACTAGCTCATGGGAGCAGTACTTC.

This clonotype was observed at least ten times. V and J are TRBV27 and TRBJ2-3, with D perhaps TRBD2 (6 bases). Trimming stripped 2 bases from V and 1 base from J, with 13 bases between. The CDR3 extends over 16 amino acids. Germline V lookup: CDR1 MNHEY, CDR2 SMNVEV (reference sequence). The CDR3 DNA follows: TGTGCCAGCAGTTTAATCGGCGGAGGGGGCACAGATACGCAGTATTTT. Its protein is CASSLIGGGGTDTQYF.

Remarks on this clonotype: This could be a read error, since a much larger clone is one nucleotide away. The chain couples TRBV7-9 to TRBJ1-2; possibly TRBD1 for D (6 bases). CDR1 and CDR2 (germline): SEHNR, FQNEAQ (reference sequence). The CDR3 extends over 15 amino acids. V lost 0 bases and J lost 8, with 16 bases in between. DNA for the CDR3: TGTGCCAGCAGCTTAGCGGACAGCCTGGGGGGAGGCTACACCTTC. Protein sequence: CASSLADSLGGGYTF.

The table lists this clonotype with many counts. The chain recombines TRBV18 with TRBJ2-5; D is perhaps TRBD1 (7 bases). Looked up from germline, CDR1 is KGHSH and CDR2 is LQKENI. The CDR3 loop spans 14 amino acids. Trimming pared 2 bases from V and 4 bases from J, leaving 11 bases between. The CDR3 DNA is TGTGCCAGCTCACCAGGAGGGGGCGCAGAGACCCAGTACTTC. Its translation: CASSPGGGAETQYF.

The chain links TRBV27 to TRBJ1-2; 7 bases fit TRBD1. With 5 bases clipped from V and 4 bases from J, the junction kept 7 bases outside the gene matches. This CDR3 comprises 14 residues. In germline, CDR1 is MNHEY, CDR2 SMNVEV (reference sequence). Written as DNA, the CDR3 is TGTGCCAGCAGTCCCCACCCAGGGGGCTATGGCTACACCTTC. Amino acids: CASSPHPGGYGYTF.